Listed below are T cell receptor beta chains from one sample, sequenced in a study of STAT3 mutations in large granular lymphocyte leukemia. Assay: immunoSEQ multiplex PCR; the TCRdb copy retains only in-frame clones and omits some. The sample has approximately 10,000 clones, around 52% seen once; the top ten hold roughly 8.5%. Sequencing used peripheral blood mononuclear cells. Source of these receptors: a boy aged 5-17 years with T-cell large granular lymphocyte leukemia. Some clones in this sample may be carry-over from other donors' samples. The CDR3 runs from the conserved cysteine through the conserved F or W. The order of the fields is CDR3 DNA, CDR3 protein, CDR3 length, V gene, J gene, clone size, D gene. D genes are given only for firm matches. Size values are once, few and many counts, or a class for expanded clones, and some rows have none.

TGTGCCACCAGCAGAGATTGGTCCCGGGGTGTAGGTGGCTACACCTTC	CATSRDWSRGVGGYTF	16	TRBV15	TRBJ1-2	NA	NA
TGTGCCAGCAGCGCACCCGGAATGGGACAGGGTTCAAACGAGCAGTACTTC	CASSAPGMGQGSNEQYF	17	TRBV7-9	TRBJ2-7	few	TRBD1
TGCGCCAGCAGGGACAGGGGAAATTCACCCCTCCACTTT	CASRDRGNSPLHF	13	TRBV5-1	TRBJ1-6	NA	TRBD1
TGCGCCAGCAGCCAAGGACTAGTGACAGATACGCAGTATTTT	CASSQGLVTDTQYF	14	TRBV5-1	TRBJ2-3	NA	TRBD2
TGTGCCAGCAGTTTATGGGGCGGGAGCTCCTACGAGCAGTACTTC	CASSLWGGSSYEQYF	15	TRBV27	TRBJ2-7	NA	TRBD2
TGCAGCGCTGAATCTTCGGCAATCGGCTATGGCTACACCTTC	CSAESSAIGYGYTF	14	TRBV29-1	TRBJ1-2	NA	NA
TGTGCCAGCAGCTTAGTTGAATTGTACTTC	CASSLVELYF	10	TRBV7-9	TRBJ2-5	once	NA
TGTGCCAGCAGCCAAGATCGGAGGGGTGAGCAGTTCTTC	CASSQDRRGEQFF	13	TRBV4-2	TRBJ2-1	few	NA
TGTGCCAGCTCACTTACAGGGGATTTCAATCAGCCCCAGCATTTT	CASSLTGDFNQPQHF	15	TRBV18	TRBJ1-5	NA	TRBD1
TGTGCCACCAGCAGAGACAGGGCCTCTGGGGCCAACGTCCTGACTTTC	CATSRDRASGANVLTF	16	TRBV15	TRBJ2-6	NA	NA
TGTGCCAGCAGCGTAGAGGGTGGCAGGGCTTACGAGCAGTACTTC	CASSVEGGRAYEQYF	15	TRBV9	TRBJ2-7	few	NA
TGTGCCAGCAGCTTCGGACAGGCACTTAACTATGGCTACACCTTC	CASSFGQALNYGYTF	15	TRBV5-4	TRBJ1-2	NA	TRBD1
TGTGCCAGCACCCCCCCGGGTGCGCAGGGGGCGAGTGGCTACACCTTC	CASTPPGAQGASGYTF	16	TRBV6-6	TRBJ1-2	NA	TRBD1
TGTGCCAGTAGTATCCTCGGGCAGGGTATCTATGGCTACACCTTC	CASSILGQGIYGYTF	15	TRBV19	TRBJ1-2	NA	NA
TGCAGCGGGGGGGGTCAAGAGACCCAGTACTTC	CSGGGQETQYF	11	TRBV29-1	TRBJ2-5	NA	TRBD2
TGTGCCAGCAGTGATTATGGCTACACCTTC	CASSDYGYTF	10	TRBV6-6	TRBJ1-2	NA	NA
TGTGCCAGCAGACAGGACGCTAACTATGGCTACACCTTC	CASRQDANYGYTF	13	TRBV28	TRBJ1-2	NA	NA
TGTGCCAGCAGCTTGGGTGGGATGGAAGGCTACACCTTC	CASSLGGMEGYTF	13	TRBV5-6	TRBJ1-2	NA	NA
TGTGCCAGCAGCTTACTAGCGGGGGAAAACATTCAGTACTTC	CASSLLAGENIQYF	14	TRBV5-6	TRBJ2-4	NA	TRBD2
TGTGCCAGCAGTGAATGGGAGAACACCCGGAACACTGAAGCTTTCTTT	CASSEWENTRNTEAFF	16	TRBV25-1	TRBJ1-1	NA	NA
TGTGCCAGCAGCGGACTAGCGGGAGTAGGGGAGACCCAGTACTTC	CASSGLAGVGETQYF	15	TRBV27	TRBJ2-5	NA	TRBD2
TGCGCCAGCAGTTACAGGGAAAATTCACCCCTCCACTTT	CASSYRENSPLHF	13	TRBV5-1	TRBJ1-6	NA	NA
TGTGCCAGCAGTGCTCGTCTGAGCTATGGCTACACCTTC	CASSARLSYGYTF	13	TRBV6-1	TRBJ1-2	few	NA
TGTGCCAGCAGCTCCAGGGAGACTGAAGCTTTCTTT	CASSSRETEAFF	12	TRBV5-4	TRBJ1-1	few	NA
TGTGCCTGGAGTGTCGGGGTTGGCAGGGGAGTGACCGGGGAGCTGTTTTTT	CAWSVGVGRGVTGELFF	17	TRBV30	TRBJ2-2	few	NA